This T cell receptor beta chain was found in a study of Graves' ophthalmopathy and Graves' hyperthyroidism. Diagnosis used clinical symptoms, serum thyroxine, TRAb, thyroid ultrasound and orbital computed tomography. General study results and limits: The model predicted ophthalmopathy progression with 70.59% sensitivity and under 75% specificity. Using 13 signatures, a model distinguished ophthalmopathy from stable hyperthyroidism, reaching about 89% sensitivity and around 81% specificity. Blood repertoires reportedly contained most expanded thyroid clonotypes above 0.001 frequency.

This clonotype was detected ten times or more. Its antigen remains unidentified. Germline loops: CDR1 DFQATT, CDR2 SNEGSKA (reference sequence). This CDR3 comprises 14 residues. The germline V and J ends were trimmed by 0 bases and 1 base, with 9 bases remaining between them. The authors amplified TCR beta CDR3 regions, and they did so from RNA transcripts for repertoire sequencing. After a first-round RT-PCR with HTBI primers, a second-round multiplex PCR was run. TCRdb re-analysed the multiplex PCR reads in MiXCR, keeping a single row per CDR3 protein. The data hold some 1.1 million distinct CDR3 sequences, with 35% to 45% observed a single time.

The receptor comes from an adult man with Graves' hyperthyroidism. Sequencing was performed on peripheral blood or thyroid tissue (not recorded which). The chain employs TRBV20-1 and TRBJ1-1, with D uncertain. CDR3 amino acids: CSAREWAENTEAFF. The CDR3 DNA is TGCAGTGCTAGAGAGTGGGCAGAGAACACTGAAGCTTTCTTT.